Listed here are 13 T cell receptor beta chains from one sample, sequenced in a study of OX40 agonist ivuxolimab in advanced cancers. Receptors were amplified or captured by the immunoSEQ multiplex PCR assay. The source is immuneACCESS, and TCRdb retained only in-frame sequences with V and J called. Part of the clones is not carried over; for the studies checked, unresolved V genes explain less than half of this, and the remainder is unexplained. A total of about 79,000 clones appear in this sample, 88% of them only once. The ten largest clones capture roughly 4% of the sample. The source material was CD4+ or CD8+ T cells sorted from blood, sampled in a trial of the OX40 agonist ivuxolimab. The receptors come from an adult with an advanced solid tumor such as melanoma, head and neck, liver or kidney cancer.

The chain recombines TRBV15 with TRBJ2-3; D ambiguous. CDR1 is LNHNV, CDR2 YYDKDF, per germline (reference sequence). The CDR3 has 13 residues. V dropped 0 bases and J dropped 5 bases, with 6 bases sitting between them. The CDR3 spells CATSRDGRDTQYF. Here the CDR3 DNA reads TGTGCCACCAGCAGAGATGGCCGAGATACGCAGTATTTT.

V gene TRBV28 combines with J gene TRBJ2-7; D uncertain. Germline V CDR1 and CDR2: MDHEN, SYDVKM. V lost 5 bases to trimming and J lost 3 bases, with 8 bases between them. The CDR3 runs to 12 residues. The CDR3 DNA is TGTGCCAGCAGTAACTTGGGCTACGAGCAGTACTTC. Protein: CASSNLGYEQYF.

This clone was found once. J is TRBJ2-3 and V is TRBV5-1, with 9 bases lining up with TRBD2. This CDR3 contains 17 residues. From germline, CDR1 is SGHRS and CDR2 YFSETQ. The V and J ends lost 1 base and 3 bases, in that order; junction bases with no gene match: 9. The CDR3, as DNA: TGCGCCAGCAGCTTGTTCGGTCCAGCGGGAGGTACAGATACGCAGTATTTT. Amino acids: CASSLFGPAGGTDTQYF.

V and J are TRBV7-9 and TRBJ2-5; TRBD2 matches at 13 bases. V trimming: 1 base; J trimming: 2 bases; junction bases outside the gene matches: 4. The germline CDR1 and CDR2 sequences are SEHNR and FQNEAQ (reference sequence). This CDR3 comprises 17 residues. In DNA, the CDR3 is TGTGCCAGCAGCTTAGGCGGGGGACTAGCGGGACAAGAGACCCAGTACTTC. Translating it yields CASSLGGGLAGQETQYF. Variable domain in full (rest from reference TRBV7-9 and TRBJ2-5): DTGVSQNPRHKITKRGQNVTFRCDPISEHNRLYWYRQTLGQGPEFLTYFQNEAQLEKSRLLSDRFSAERPKGSFSTLEIQRTEQGDSAMYLCASSLGGGLAGQETQYFGPGTRLLVL.

A single count supports this clone. The chain combines TRBV5-4 with TRBJ1-5; possibly TRBD1 for D (6 bases). Per the germline V gene, CDR1 is SGHNT and CDR2 is YYREEE (reference sequence). Trimming pared 4 bases from V and 4 bases from J, leaving 9 bases between. CDR3 length: 13 amino acids. Written as DNA, the CDR3 is TGTGCCAGCAGCACGGACAGAAATCAGCCCCAGCATTTT. Translating it yields CASSTDRNQPQHF. Full variable domain (remainder filled in from reference TRBV5-4 and TRBJ1-5): ETGVTQSPTHLIKTRGQQVTLRCSSQSGHNTVSWYQQALGQGPQFIFQYYREEENGRGNFPPRFSGLQFPNYSSELNVNALELDDSALYLCASSTDRNQPQHFGDGTRLSIL.

The chain recombines TRBV2 with TRBJ2-1, with D possibly called TRBD1 or TRBD2 (5 bases each). The CDR3 runs to 15 residues. CDR1 and CDR2 (germline): SNHLY, FYNNEI. Trimming pared 2 bases from V and 4 bases from J, leaving 12 bases between. CDR3 in DNA: TGTGCCAGCAGTGAAAGCAGGGACCCTTACAATGAGCAGTTCTTC. It is translated as CASSESRDPYNEQFF.

The chain carries TRBV7-3 and TRBJ2-1; D not certain. Trimming stripped 1 base from V and 8 bases from J, with 9 bases between. Germline CDR1 and CDR2: SGHTA and FQGTGA. The CDR3 runs to 13 residues. The chain's CDR3 is CASSLIPGDEQFF. In nucleotides, the CDR3 is TGTGCCAGCAGCTTAATACCCGGCGATGAGCAGTTCTTC.

This chain links TRBV6-4 with TRBJ2-7; TRBD2 matches 7 bases. The CDR3 length is 15 residues. The junction had 5 bases not matched to a gene; V was cut back by 3 bases and J by 0 bases. Per the germline V gene, CDR1 is MRHNA and CDR2 is SNTAGT. The CDR3 loop is CASSERGGSSYEQYF. The CDR3 DNA follows: TGTGCCAGCAGTGAGCGTGGCGGGAGCTCCTACGAGCAGTACTTC.

V is TRBV5-4 and J is TRBJ2-7; TRBD2 might be the D (5 bases). The CDR3 is 15 residues long. Per the germline V gene, CDR1 is SGHNT and CDR2 is YYREEE (reference sequence). Trimming stripped 2 bases from V and 0 bases from J, with 12 bases between. CDR3 in DNA: TGTGCCAGCAGCTTTAGCGCTAGTAGCTCCTACGAGCAGTACTTC. Protein product: CASSFSASSSYEQYF.

The chain employs TRBV28 and TRBJ2-1, with unresolved D. V lost 2 bases to trimming and J lost 6 bases, with 8 bases between them. CDR1 is MDHEN, CDR2 SYDVKM, per germline. The CDR3 is 13 amino acids. CDR3 nucleotide sequence: TGTGCCAGCAGTTTACCCCCAACCAATGAGCAGTTCTTC. Protein product: CASSLPPTNEQFF.

V is TRBV6-1 and J is TRBJ2-2; D remains ambiguous. The CDR3 is 12 residues long. Germline V gene sequence: CDR1 MNHNS, CDR2 SASEGT. V was cut by 7 bases and J by 4 bases, with 7 bases left in between. In DNA form, the CDR3 reads TGTGCCAGCATCACGGGCACCGGGGAGCTGTTTTTT. This translates into CASITGTGELFF.

The chain couples TRBV6-1 to TRBJ2-7; 8 bases fit TRBD1. Germline CDR1 reads MNHNS; CDR2 reads SASEGT. V was clipped by 5 bases and J by 9 bases; unmatched bases: 3. The CDR3 has 11 residues. CDR3 DNA: TGTGCCAGCAGTCGAGGACAGGGGCAGTACTTC. Its translation: CASSRGQGQYF.

The chain is built from TRBV11-2 and TRBJ2-5, with TRBD2 identical over 7 bases. The CDR3 contains 15 residues. CDR1 is SGHAT and CDR2 is FQNNGV in the germline V gene. Trimming removed 1 base from V and 4 bases from J; junction bases left unmatched: 6. CDR3 DNA: TGTGCCAGCAGCTTAGGGGGCGGGAGCGGAGAGACCCAGTACTTC. Encoded protein: CASSLGGGSGETQYF.